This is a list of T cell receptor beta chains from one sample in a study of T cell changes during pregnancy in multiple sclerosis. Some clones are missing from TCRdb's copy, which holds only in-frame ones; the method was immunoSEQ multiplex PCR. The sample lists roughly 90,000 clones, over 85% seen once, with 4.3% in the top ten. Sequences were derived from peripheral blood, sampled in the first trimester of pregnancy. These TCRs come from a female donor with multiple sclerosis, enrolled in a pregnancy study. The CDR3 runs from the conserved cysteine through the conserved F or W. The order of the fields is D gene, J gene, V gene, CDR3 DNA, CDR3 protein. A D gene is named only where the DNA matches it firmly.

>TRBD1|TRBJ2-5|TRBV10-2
TGCGCCAGCAGTCCGCAGGGGGTCCAAGAGACCCAGTACTTC
CASSPQGVQETQYF
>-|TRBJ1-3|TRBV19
TGTGCCAGTAGACCAATCGGCAGGGACTCTGGAAACACCATATATTTT
CASRPIGRDSGNTIYF
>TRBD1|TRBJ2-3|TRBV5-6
TGTGCCAGCACCCCCGGGACAGTTATAAGCACAGATACGCAGTATTTT
CASTPGTVISTDTQYF
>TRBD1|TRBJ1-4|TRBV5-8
TGTGCCAGCAGCTCCTACTCTGGACAGGGGAAACTGTTTTTT
CASSSYSGQGKLFF
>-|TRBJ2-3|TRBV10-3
TGTGCCATCAGTTATAAAAGGCGGCCTGATACGCAGTATTTT
CAISYKRRPDTQYF
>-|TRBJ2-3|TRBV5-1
TGCGCCAGCAGCTTTGAGGAGGTGGGCTACCTGAGCACAGATACGCAGTATTTT
CASSFEEVGYLSTDTQYF
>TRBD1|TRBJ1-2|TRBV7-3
TGTGCCAGCAGCGAGGGGGCGGACTATGGCTACACCTTC
CASSEGADYGYTF
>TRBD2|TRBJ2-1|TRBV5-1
TGCGCCAGCAGTGGGGGGGGGATCTACAATGAGCAGTTCTTC
CASSGGGIYNEQFF
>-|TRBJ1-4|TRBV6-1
TGTGCCAGCAGTGGCGGGCTCCATGAAAAACTGTTTTTT
CASSGGLHEKLFF
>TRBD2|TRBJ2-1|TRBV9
TGTGCCAGCGACCTCAGCAGTAGCGGGGGGCGGGGTGAGCAGTTCTTC
CASDLSSSGGRGEQFF
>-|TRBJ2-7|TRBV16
TGTGCCAGCAGCCCTGACAGGCTCTACGAGCAGTACTTC
CASSPDRLYEQYF
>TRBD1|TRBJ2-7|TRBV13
TGTGCCAGCAGGAGGGGGCAAGACGAGCAGTACTTC
CASRRGQDEQYF
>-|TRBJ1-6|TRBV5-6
TGTGCCAGCAGCTTAACAGATAATTCACCCCTCCACTTT
CASSLTDNSPLHF
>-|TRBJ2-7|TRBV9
TGTGCCAGCAGCTCGGGGACACCTTTTGAGGAGCAGTACTTC
CASSSGTPFEEQYF
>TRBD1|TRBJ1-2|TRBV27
TGTGCCCCTTTACAGGGGGCATATGGCTACACCTTC
CAPLQGAYGYTF
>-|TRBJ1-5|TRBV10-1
TGCGCCAGCAGTAGAAGGAGGGGCTCGGGCAATCAGCCCCAGCATTTT
CASSRRRGSGNQPQHF
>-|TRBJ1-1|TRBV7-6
TGTGCCAGCAGGCCGGGGGGGAACACTGAAGCTTTCTTT
CASRPGGNTEAFF